These 16 T cell receptor beta chains originate from one sample sequenced in a study of OX40 agonist ivuxolimab in advanced cancers. Produced via immunoSEQ multiplex PCR; TCRdb's table is partial and in-frame only. Here the sample spans nearly 20,000 clones, about 83% being singletons. Here the sequenced sample was CD4+ or CD8+ T cells sorted from blood, taken in a trial of the OX40 agonist ivuxolimab. All receptors come from an adult with an advanced solid tumor such as melanoma, head and neck, liver or kidney cancer.

The chain links TRBV6-1 to TRBJ1-1, with 7 positions matching TRBD1. The V gene's germline CDR1 is MNHNS and CDR2 SASEGT. J was trimmed by 1 base and V by 4 bases; bases with no gene match: 3. This CDR3 has 14 amino acids. The CDR3 nucleotides read TGTGCCAGCAGTGTCGGACAGGAGAACACTGAAGCTTTCTTT. It codes for CASSVGQENTEAFF.

V usage is TRBV10-3 and J usage is TRBJ1-5, with 9 bases fitting TRBD1. V lost 0 bases to trimming and J lost 6 bases; unmatched junction nucleotides: 6. The CDR3 covers 16 residues. Germline V gene data show CDR1 as ENHRY and CDR2 as SYGVKD. The chain's CDR3 is CAISESFTGGLQPQHF. CDR3 nucleotide sequence: TGTGCCATCAGTGAGTCTTTTACAGGGGGCCTTCAGCCCCAGCATTTT.

The chain recombines TRBV5-1 with TRBJ2-1; TRBD2 matches 8 bases. From germline, CDR1 is SGHRS and CDR2 YFSETQ. This CDR3 comprises 14 residues. V gave up 7 bases and J gave up 8 bases; unmatched junction bases: 11. CDR3 in amino acids: CASPRTSLWHEQFF. The DNA of the CDR3 is TGCGCCAGCCCTCGGACTAGCCTTTGGCATGAGCAGTTCTTC.

V is TRBV29-1 and J is TRBJ2-5; D remains ambiguous. Germline values: CDR1 SQVTM, CDR2 ANQGSEA. Between the trimmed V and J ends, which lost 4 bases and 2 bases, there was a span of 14 bases. The length of the CDR3 is 14 residues. DNA of the CDR3: TGCAGCGTTGTCGTGTACAGTCCACAAGAGACCCAGTACTTC. It is translated as CSVVVYSPQETQYF.

The rearrangement links TRBV11-3 to TRBJ2-3; 7 bases agree with TRBD1. Germline V lookup: CDR1 SGHNT, CDR2 YENEEA. The CDR3 is 15 amino acids. V lost 3 bases to trimming and J lost 0 bases; unmatched junction nucleotides: 3. CDR3 region: CASSLTGHSTDTQYF. The CDR3 coding sequence is TGTGCCAGCAGCTTGACAGGGCACAGCACAGATACGCAGTATTTT.

The chain uses TRBV28 and TRBJ2-5; 8 bases align to TRBD1. Germline V CDR1 and CDR2: MDHEN, SYDVKM. The CDR3 contains 15 residues. J was trimmed by 0 bases and V by 2 bases; bases with no gene match: 2. The DNA for the CDR3 is TGTGCCAGCAGTTTAAGGACAGGGTACCAAGAGACCCAGTACTTC. Its protein product is CASSLRTGYQETQYF.

This chain connects TRBV14 to TRBJ2-1; D remains unclear. This CDR3 is 15 amino acids long. V was cut by 1 base and J by 5 bases, with 12 bases left in between. Germline-derived CDR1 and CDR2 are SGHDN and FVKESK. The CDR3, as DNA: TGTGCCAGCAGCCAAGGATACAGAACAAACAATGAGCAGTTCTTC. As protein: CASSQGYRTNNEQFF.

The chain is built from TRBV6-6 and TRBJ1-1; perhaps TRBD1 as D (5 bases). The germline V gene encodes CDR1 MNHNY and CDR2 SVGAGI (reference sequence). V was shortened by 5 bases and J by 0 bases, with 13 bases between the two germline ends. The CDR3 runs 15 residues. In DNA form, the CDR3 reads TGTGCCAGCAGTACCCGAGGGGAAATGAACACTGAAGCTTTCTTT. Its translation: CASSTRGEMNTEAFF.

V gene TRBV27 combines with J gene TRBJ2-7; 9 nucleotides line up with TRBD2. This CDR3 contains 15 residues. Per germline, CDR1 MNHEY and CDR2 SMNVEV (reference sequence). Trimming at V came to 2 bases and at J to 3 bases, leaving 5 bases not matched to a gene. CDR3 protein: CASSLQPSGNYEQYF. In DNA, the CDR3 is TGTGCCAGCAGTTTACAGCCTAGCGGGAACTACGAGCAGTACTTC.

The rearrangement uses TRBV5-6 and TRBJ2-1; 9 bases are shared with TRBD2. The CDR3 runs to 16 residues. CDR1 and CDR2 (germline): SGHDT, YYEEEE. V dropped 2 bases and J dropped 2; count of bases not matched to a gene: 5. DNA of the CDR3: TGTGCCAGCAGCTTTATAGCGGGAGAGACCTACAATGAGCAGTTCTTC. This translates into CASSFIAGETYNEQFF.

The gene calls are TRBV6-1 and TRBJ2-2; 10 bases are shared with TRBD1. The CDR3 length is 14 residues. Trimming at V came to 10 bases and at J to 3 bases, leaving 5 bases not matched to a gene. Germline CDR1 MNHNS, CDR2 SASEGT. The CDR3 protein is CATTGTGDTGELFF. The DNA of the CDR3 is TGTGCCACTACCGGGACAGGGGACACCGGGGAGCTGTTTTTT.

V is TRBV28 and J is TRBJ1-2; 9 bases match TRBD1. The CDR3 has 15 amino acids. The germline gives CDR1 MDHEN, CDR2 SYDVKM. The J segment lost 6 bases and the V segment lost 4 bases, leaving 9 bases of the junction unmatched. Here the CDR3 DNA reads TGTGCCAGCAGTTCCATACCAGGGACAGGGAATGGCTACACCTTC. Its translation: CASSSIPGTGNGYTF.

This clone was found a few times. The genes are TRBV19 and TRBJ1-4; TRBD1 aligns across 7 bases. V was clipped by 2 bases and J by 4 bases; unmatched bases: 7. The CDR3 consists of 16 residues. CDR1 and CDR2 from the germline V gene are LNHDA and SQIVND (reference sequence). In DNA, the CDR3 is TGTGCCAGTAGTATAAGGGACAGCAGGCTTAATGAAAAACTGTTTTTT. Translation gives CASSIRDSRLNEKLFF.

J is TRBJ2-2 and V is TRBV4-1; D uncertain. Trimming shortened V by 2 bases and J by 0 bases, and 10 bases separated the two germline ends. This CDR3 comprises 16 residues. Germline lookup yields CDR1 MGHRA and CDR2 YSYEKL. The CDR3 nucleotides read TGCGCCAGCAGCCAAAGTAGCTGGGCGAACACCGGGGAGCTGTTTTTT. Residues: CASSQSSWANTGELFF.

In DNA, the CDR3 is TGTGCCAGCAGCTTAGCGGGAGAAGGCTACAATGAGCAGTTCTTC. It codes for CASSLAGEGYNEQFF. This chain connects TRBV27 to TRBJ2-1; 9 positions match TRBD2. CDR1 MNHEY and CDR2 SMNVEV come from the germline V gene (reference sequence). The CDR3 is 15 amino acids. With V trimmed by 6 bases and J by 3 bases, 6 bases remained unmatched.

The rearrangement uses TRBV6-5 and TRBJ2-4; D is unresolved. Germline V gives CDR1 MNHEY, CDR2 SVGAGI. The CDR3 extends over 14 amino acids. V shed 0 bases and J shed 5 bases, with 8 bases lying between them. The CDR3 is CASSYSIQQNIQYF. DNA of the CDR3: TGTGCCAGCAGTTACTCGATACAGCAAAACATTCAGTACTTC.